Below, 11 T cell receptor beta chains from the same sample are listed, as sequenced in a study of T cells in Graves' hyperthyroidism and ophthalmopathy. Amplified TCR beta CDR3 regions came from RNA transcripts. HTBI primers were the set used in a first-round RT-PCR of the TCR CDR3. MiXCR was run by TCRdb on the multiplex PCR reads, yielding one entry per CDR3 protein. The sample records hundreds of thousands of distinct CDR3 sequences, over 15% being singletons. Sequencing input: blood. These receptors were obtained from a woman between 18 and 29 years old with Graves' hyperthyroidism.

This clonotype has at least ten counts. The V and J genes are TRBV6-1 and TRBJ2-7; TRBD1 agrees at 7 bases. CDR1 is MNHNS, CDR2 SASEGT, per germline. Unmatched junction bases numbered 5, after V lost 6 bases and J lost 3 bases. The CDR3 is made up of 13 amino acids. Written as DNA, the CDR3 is TGTGCCAGCAGCACAGGGGAGTTCTACGAGCAGTACTTC. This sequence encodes CASSTGEFYEQYF.

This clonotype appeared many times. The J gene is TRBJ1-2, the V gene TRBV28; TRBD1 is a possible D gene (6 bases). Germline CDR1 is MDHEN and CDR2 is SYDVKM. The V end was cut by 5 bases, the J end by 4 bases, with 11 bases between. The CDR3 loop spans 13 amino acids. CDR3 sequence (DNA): TGTGCCAGCAGTGTCGACAGGTCCTATGGCTACACCTTC. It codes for CASSVDRSYGYTF.

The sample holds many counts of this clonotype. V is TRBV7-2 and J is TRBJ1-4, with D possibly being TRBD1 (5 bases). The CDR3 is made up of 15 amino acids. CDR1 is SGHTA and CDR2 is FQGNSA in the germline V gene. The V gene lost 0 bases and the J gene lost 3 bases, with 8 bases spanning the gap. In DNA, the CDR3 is TGTGCCAGCAGCTTAGCGTGGGGGGCTAATGAAAAACTGTTTTTT. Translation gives CASSLAWGANEKLFF.

The CDR3 sequence is CASSRTGEPYEQYF. DNA for the CDR3: TGTGCCAGCAGCCGGACAGGGGAGCCCTACGAGCAGTACTTC. The V call is TRBV7-9, the J call TRBJ2-7, with 9 bases identical to TRBD1. Germline CDR1 reads SEHNR; CDR2 reads FQNEAQ (reference sequence). The V segment lost 5 bases and the J segment 2 bases; nucleotides outside the gene matches: 4. The CDR3 is 14 residues long.

CDR3 coding DNA: TGTGCCAGCAGCTTAGAGGACAGGGGCCTCGTCGAGCAGTACTTC. This codes for CASSLEDRGLVEQYF. V gene TRBV7-9 combines with J gene TRBJ2-7, with 9 bases fitting TRBD1. The CDR3 is made up of 15 amino acids. Losses at the gene ends were 1 base for V and 6 bases for J; bases not matched to a gene: 7. Germline V lookup: CDR1 SEHNR, CDR2 FQNEAQ (reference sequence).

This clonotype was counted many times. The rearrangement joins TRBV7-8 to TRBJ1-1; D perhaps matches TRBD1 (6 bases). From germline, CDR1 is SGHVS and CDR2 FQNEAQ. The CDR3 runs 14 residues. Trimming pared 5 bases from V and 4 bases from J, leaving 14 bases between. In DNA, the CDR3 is TGTGCCAGCAGCGGCAACAGGGTACGCACTGAAGCTTTCTTT. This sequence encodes CASSGNRVRTEAFF.

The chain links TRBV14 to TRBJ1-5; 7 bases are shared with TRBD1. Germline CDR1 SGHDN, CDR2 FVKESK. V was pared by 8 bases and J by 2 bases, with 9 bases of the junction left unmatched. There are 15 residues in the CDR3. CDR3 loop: CASQKLGQGNQPQHF. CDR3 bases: TGTGCCAGCCAAAAACTTGGACAGGGCAATCAGCCCCAGCATTTT. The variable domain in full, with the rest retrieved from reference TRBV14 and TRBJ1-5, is EAGVTQFPSHSVIEKGQTVTLRCDPISGHDNLYWYRRVMGKEIKFLLHFVKESKQDESGMPNNRFLAERTGGTYSTLKVQPAELEDSGVYFCASQKLGQGNQPQHFGDGTRLSIL.

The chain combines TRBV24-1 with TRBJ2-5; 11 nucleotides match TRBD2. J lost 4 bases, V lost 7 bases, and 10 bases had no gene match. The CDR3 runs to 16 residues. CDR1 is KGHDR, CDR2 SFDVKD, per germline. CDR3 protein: CATSRGLAALGETQYF. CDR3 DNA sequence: TGTGCCACCAGCAGGGGACTAGCGGCGTTAGGAGAGACCCAGTACTTC.

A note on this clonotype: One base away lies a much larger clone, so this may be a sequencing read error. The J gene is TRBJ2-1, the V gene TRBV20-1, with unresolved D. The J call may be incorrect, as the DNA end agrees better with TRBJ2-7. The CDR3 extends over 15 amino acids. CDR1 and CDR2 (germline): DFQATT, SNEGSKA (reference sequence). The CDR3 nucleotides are TGCAGTGCTACCGACGGACCGAGCTCCTACAATGAGCAGTACTTC. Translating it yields CSATDGPSSYNEQYF.

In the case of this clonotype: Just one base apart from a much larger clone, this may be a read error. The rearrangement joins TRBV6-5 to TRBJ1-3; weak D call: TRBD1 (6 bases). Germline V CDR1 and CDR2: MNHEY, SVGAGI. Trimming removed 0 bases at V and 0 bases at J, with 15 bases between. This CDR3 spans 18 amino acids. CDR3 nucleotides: TGTGCCAGCAGTTACTCGGGGGCAGGGTCCGGCTCTGGAAACACCATATATTTT. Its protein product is CASSYSGAGSGSGNTIYF.

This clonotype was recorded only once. The CDR3 nucleotides are TGTGCCAGCAGCTTAAACCCACAACTAGCGGGAGGTCGGAATGAGCAGTTCTTC. Translation: CASSLNPQLAGGRNEQFF. The V and J genes are TRBV7-2 and TRBJ2-1; 12 bases are a match to TRBD2. In germline, CDR1 is SGHTA, CDR2 FQGNSA. The CDR3 extends over 18 amino acids. Trimming took 2 bases from V and 7 from J; bases not matched to a gene: 12.